This T cell receptor beta chain was documented in a study of blood T cell repertoires in COVID-19. Study context: COVID-19 samples, acute and convalescent, were from the United States, Italy and Spain. T cells, B-cell-depleted T cells, or PBMCs provided the cDNA or gDNA that served as material.

In the study's own analysis: Reference gene primer amplification in the assay estimated nucleated cell counts. TCRdb's table, derived via immunoSEQ multiplex PCR, lists solely in-frame clones and lacks some. The D gene and trimming were derived from the DNA, and the V and J assignments and clone size from that table. Among approximately 500,000 clones listed, 70% to 90% were seen once. Trimming stripped 2 bases from V and 4 bases from J, with 9 bases between. There are 15 residues in the CDR3. CDR1 and CDR2 from the germline V gene are KGHSH and LQKENI. This clonotype was sampled from a human donor in a cohort sampled during active COVID-19. The chain carries TRBV18 and TRBJ2-6; maybe TRBD1 (5 bases). Sequencing was performed on peripheral blood. As DNA, the CDR3 is TGTGCCAGCTCACCAGGGGCTCTGGGGGCCAACGTCCTGACTTTC. This encodes CASSPGALGANVLTF.